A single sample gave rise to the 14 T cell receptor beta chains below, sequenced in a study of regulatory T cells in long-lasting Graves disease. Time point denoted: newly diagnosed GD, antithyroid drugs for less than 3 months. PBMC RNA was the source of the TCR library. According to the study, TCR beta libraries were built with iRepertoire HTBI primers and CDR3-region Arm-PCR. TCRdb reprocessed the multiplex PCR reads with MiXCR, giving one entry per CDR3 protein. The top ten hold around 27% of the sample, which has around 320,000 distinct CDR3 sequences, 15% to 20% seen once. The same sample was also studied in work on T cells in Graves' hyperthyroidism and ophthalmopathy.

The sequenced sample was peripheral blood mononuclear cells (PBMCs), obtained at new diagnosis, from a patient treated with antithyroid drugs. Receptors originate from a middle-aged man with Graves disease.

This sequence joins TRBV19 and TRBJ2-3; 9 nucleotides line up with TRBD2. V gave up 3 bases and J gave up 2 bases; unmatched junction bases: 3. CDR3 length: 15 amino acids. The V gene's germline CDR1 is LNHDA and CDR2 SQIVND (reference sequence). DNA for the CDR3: TGTGCCAGTAGTATTCAGGGACTAGCCACAGATACGCAGTATTTT. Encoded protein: CASSIQGLATDTQYF.

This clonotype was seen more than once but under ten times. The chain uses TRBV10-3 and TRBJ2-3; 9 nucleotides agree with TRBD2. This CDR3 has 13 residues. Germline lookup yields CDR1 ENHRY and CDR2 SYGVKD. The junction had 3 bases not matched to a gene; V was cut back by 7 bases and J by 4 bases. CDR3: CAITAGGPDTQYF. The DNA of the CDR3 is TGTGCCATCACGGCGGGGGGGCCAGATACGCAGTATTTT.

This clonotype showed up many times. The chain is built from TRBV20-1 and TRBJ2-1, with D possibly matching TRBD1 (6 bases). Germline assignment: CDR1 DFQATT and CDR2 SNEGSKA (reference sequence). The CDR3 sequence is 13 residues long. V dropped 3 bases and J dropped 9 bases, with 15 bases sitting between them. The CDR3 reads CSASPYREGEQFF. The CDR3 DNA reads TGCAGTGCTAGCCCTTACAGGGAAGGTGAGCAGTTCTTC.

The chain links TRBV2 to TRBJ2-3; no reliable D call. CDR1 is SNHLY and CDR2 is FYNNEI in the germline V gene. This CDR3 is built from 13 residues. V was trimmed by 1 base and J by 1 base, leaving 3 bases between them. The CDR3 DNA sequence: TGTGCCAGCAGTGAAGTCGGCACAGATACGCAGTATTTT. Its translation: CASSEVGTDTQYF.

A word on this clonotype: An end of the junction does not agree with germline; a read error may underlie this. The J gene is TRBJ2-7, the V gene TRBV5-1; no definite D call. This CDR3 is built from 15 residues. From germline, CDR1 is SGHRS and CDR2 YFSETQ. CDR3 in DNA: TGTGCCAGCAGCTTGGCCGGTCACATCAACAACGAGCAGTACTTC. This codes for CASSLAGHINNEQYF.

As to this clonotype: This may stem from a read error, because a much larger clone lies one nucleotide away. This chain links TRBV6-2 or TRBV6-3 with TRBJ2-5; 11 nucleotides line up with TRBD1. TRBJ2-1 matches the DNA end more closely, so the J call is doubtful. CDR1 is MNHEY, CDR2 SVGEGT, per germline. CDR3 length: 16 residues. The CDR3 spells CASSRTGQGAGETQFF. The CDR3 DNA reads TGTGCCAGCAGTCGAACTGGACAGGGGGCAGGAGAGACCCAGTTCTTC.

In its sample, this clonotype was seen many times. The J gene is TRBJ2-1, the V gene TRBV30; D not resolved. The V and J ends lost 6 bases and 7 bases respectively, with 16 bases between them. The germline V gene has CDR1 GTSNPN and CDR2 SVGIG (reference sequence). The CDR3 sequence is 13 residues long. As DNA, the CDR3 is TGTGCCTGTCACGCCCAGGTACAGAATGAGCAGTTCTTC. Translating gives CACHAQVQNEQFF.

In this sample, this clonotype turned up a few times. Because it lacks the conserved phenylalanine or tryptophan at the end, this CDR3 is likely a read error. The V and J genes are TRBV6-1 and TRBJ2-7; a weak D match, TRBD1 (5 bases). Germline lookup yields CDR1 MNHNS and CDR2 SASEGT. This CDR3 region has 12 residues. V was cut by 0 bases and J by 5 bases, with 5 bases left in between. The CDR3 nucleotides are TGTGCCAGCAGTGAAGCAGGGGACGAGCAGTACTCC. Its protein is CASSEAGDEQYS.

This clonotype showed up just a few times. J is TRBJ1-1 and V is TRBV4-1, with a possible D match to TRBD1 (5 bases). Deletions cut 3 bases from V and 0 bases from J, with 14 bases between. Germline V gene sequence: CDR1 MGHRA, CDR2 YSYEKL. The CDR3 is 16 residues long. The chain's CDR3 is CASSHFRVGLNTEAFF. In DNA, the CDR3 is TGCGCCAGCAGCCACTTCAGGGTCGGACTGAACACTGAAGCTTTCTTT.

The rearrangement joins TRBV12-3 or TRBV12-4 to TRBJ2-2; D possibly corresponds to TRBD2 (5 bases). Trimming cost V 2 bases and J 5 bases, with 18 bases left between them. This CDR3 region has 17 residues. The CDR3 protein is CASSLWGSGRRTGELFF. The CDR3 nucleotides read TGTGCCAGCAGTTTATGGGGTTCCGGTAGGAGGACCGGGGAGCTGTTTTTT.

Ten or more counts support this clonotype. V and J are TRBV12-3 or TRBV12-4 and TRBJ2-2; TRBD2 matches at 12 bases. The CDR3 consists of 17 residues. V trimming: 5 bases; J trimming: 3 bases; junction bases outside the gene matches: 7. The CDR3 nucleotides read TGTGCCAGCAGTAAACTAGCGGGGGGCATGGACACCGGGGAGCTGTTTTTT. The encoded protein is CASSKLAGGMDTGELFF.

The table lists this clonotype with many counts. Written as DNA, the CDR3 is TGTGCCAGCAGCGTAGCAGGGGGCCCGAAGCAGAACTATGGCTACACCTTC. Its translation is CASSVAGGPKQNYGYTF. This chain joins TRBV9 and TRBJ1-2; 8 bases fit TRBD1. The germline gives CDR1 SGDLS, CDR2 YYNGEE. The CDR3 is 17 amino acids. V lost 0 bases and J lost 2; bases outside the gene matches: 9.

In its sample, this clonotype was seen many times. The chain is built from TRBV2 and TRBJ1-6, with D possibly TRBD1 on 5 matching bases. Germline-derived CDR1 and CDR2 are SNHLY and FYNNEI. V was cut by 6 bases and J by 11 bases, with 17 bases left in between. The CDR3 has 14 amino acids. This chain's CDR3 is CASRVGPRGPPLHF. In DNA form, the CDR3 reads TGTGCCAGCAGGGTGGGGCCTAGGGGTCCACCCCTCCACTTT.

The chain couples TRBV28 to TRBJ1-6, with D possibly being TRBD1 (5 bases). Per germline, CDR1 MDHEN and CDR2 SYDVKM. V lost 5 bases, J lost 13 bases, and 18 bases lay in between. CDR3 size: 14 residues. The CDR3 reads CASSPPQGAYPLHF. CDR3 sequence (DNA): TGTGCCAGCAGTCCACCACAAGGGGCATACCCCCTCCACTTT.